Following are 9 T cell receptor beta chains from one sample sequenced in a study of T cells in tumors after PD-1 blockade. The data were produced by immunoSEQ multiplex PCR, yet TCRdb's version contains in-frame clones alone and is incomplete. The table has roughly 59,000 clones, roughly 77% seen once. Sequenced material: PBMCs, taken before anti-PD-1 treatment. These receptors all come from a human donor with basal cell carcinoma.

This rearrangement joins TRBV14 to TRBJ1-1; the D gene is possibly TRBD1 (6 bases). The CDR3 runs 14 residues. Trimming took 3 bases from V and 5 from J, leaving 13 bases between them. Germline V lookup: CDR1 SGHDN, CDR2 FVKESK. In DNA, the CDR3 is TGTGCCAGCAGCCATCGGGGGGCTGGAACTGAAGCTTTCTTT. It codes for CASSHRGAGTEAFF.

The rearrangement links TRBV11-3 to TRBJ2-1; tentative D call: TRBD2 (6 bases). Deletions cut 5 bases from V and 1 base from J, with 12 bases between. The germline V gene has CDR1 SGHNT and CDR2 YENEEA. The CDR3 is 15 residues long. CDR3 loop: CASSLVAGSYNEQFF. The CDR3 nucleotides are TGTGCCAGCAGCCTTGTTGCGGGGTCCTACAATGAGCAGTTCTTC.

The chain combines TRBV7-2 with TRBJ1-2; D is unresolved. The germline CDR1 and CDR2 sequences are SGHTA and FQGNSA. This CDR3 contains 11 residues. V lost 0 bases and J 13 bases, leaving 9 bases between the germline ends. The CDR3 loop is CASSLARDPTF. Here the CDR3 DNA reads TGTGCCAGCAGCTTAGCTCGAGACCCCACCTTC.

Comment on this clone: Within the sample, other DNA sequences also encode this same CDR3. This chain joins TRBV7-2 and TRBJ2-1; 7 positions agree with TRBD1. V lost 5 bases to trimming and J lost 5 bases; unmatched junction nucleotides: 6. This CDR3 region has 14 residues. The V gene's germline CDR1 is SGHTA and CDR2 FQGNSA. CDR3 nucleotide sequence: TGTGCCAGCAGCCCCCGGACAGGTAACAATGAGCAGTTCTTC. This encodes CASSPRTGNNEQFF.

The chain has TRBV7-9 and TRBJ2-3, with D tentatively TRBD1 (6 bases). Trimming removed 2 bases from V and 2 bases from J, with 14 bases in between. CDR3 length equals 16 residues. Germline-derived CDR1 and CDR2 are SEHNR and FQNEAQ (reference sequence). The chain's CDR3 is CASSLKRQAPTDTQYF. The CDR3, as DNA: TGTGCCAGCAGCTTAAAGAGACAGGCGCCCACAGATACGCAGTATTTT.

The chain combines TRBV7-8 with TRBJ2-2, with 9 bases that match TRBD1. This CDR3 contains 18 residues. Trimming took 4 bases from V and 2 from J; bases not matched to a gene: 11. Germline V CDR1 and CDR2: SGHVS, FQNEAQ. In DNA form, the CDR3 reads TGTGCCAGCAGCTCCCAAGTTACAGGGGGCCCAAACACCGGGGAGCTGTTTTTT. As protein: CASSSQVTGGPNTGELFF. The full variable domain, its missing parts supplied by reference TRBV7-8 and TRBJ2-2, is GAGVSQSPRYKVAKRGQDVALRCDPISGHVSLFWYQQALGQGPEFLTYFQNEAQLDKSGLPSDRFFAERPEGSVSTLKIQRTQQEDSAVYLCASSSQVTGGPNTGELFFGEGSRLTVL.

The chain couples TRBV11-2 to TRBJ2-3; the match to TRBD2 covers 14 bases. V lost 5 bases to trimming and J lost 1 base; unmatched junction nucleotides: 8. The germline CDR1 and CDR2 sequences are SGHAT and FQNNGV. This CDR3 contains 18 residues. The CDR3 region is CASSPGTSGGRGTDTQYF. CDR3 bases: TGTGCCAGCAGCCCCGGGACTAGCGGGGGCCGGGGCACAGATACGCAGTATTTT.

This rearrangement joins TRBV15 to TRBJ1-1, with D perhaps matching TRBD1 (5 bases). Germline assignment: CDR1 LNHNV and CDR2 YYDKDF (reference sequence). V lost 1 base and J 5 bases, leaving 8 bases between the germline ends. The CDR3 has 13 residues. In DNA, the CDR3 is TGTGCCACCAGCAGAGCGGGGCGGACTGAAGCTTTCTTT. Translating it yields CATSRAGRTEAFF.

V is TRBV5-4 and J is TRBJ1-4; 9 bases map to TRBD1. This CDR3 contains 17 residues. The trim removed 2 bases at V and 2 bases at J, leaving 7 bases unmatched. Germline V gives CDR1 SGHNT, CDR2 YYREEE (reference sequence). CDR3 sequence: CASSFYRGRDTNEKLFF. As DNA, the CDR3 is TGTGCCAGCAGCTTTTACAGGGGGCGCGATACTAATGAAAAACTGTTTTTT.